This T cell receptor beta chain was sequenced during a study of shared clonotypes between healthy human individuals (dated by TCRdb to about 2020). With regard to the full study: Three men and two women, aged 18 to 49 years, made up the cohort. For each donor, CD4 naive and CD4 memory were each given three plates, CD8 naive was given two plates, and CD8 memory was given one plate. The study deeply sequenced blood TCR repertoires of 5 or 6 healthy adults to estimate repertoire size and the extent of clonotype sharing between individuals. To increase sequencing depth and limit assay-specific biases, TCR repertoire library preparation and sequencing were carried out by different laboratories using diverse techniques. Between about 0.85 and 10 billion PBMCs per donor were obtained by leukapheresis.

From cysteine to phenylalanine, the CDR3 is 16 amino acids long. The entry retains the CDR3 DNA only, 48 bases that are in frame from base 1. Sequences MDHEN (CDR1) and SYDVKM (CDR2) are obtained from the germline V gene. V is pruned by 6 bases and J by 1 base, leaving 8 bases of the junction without a gene match. Donors were healthy HIV-negative adults with no recently reported acute infections or vaccinations. Every donor was a Caucasian adult residing in Nashville, Tennessee, USA. Magnetic negative selection was used to enrich CD4+ T cells, after which naive cells were positively selected on CD45RA and the negative fraction became the memory subset. Blood was collected by leukapheresis, and PBMCs were isolated by Ficoll-Histopaque density gradient centrifugation and then cryopreserved in liquid nitrogen vapor phase. Analytical flow cytometry was used to check the purity and quantity of each magnetically sorted T cell population. Each sorted fraction had its genomic DNA isolated and then quantified by UV absorbance on a Nanodrop 2000c.

Using the deep immunoSEQ assay, TCR CDR3 regions were amplified from genomic DNA by multiplex PCR. Extracted genomic DNA from each cell subset was distributed evenly across all wells of several immunoSEQ 96-well plates, and each plate was treated as a replicate. For sorted subsets, roughly 200 ng of genomic DNA, equivalent to tens of thousands of T cell genomes, went into each replicate PCR. The purified libraries were quantified using a Qubit 3.0 fluorometer, sized with a Bioanalyzer 2100, and then quantified again using the KAPA Library Quantification kit. Each immunoSEQ 96-well plate was sequenced on its own single-read 150-cycle Illumina NextSeq 550 flow cell. The original methods were these. Because the immunoSEQ output included only junctional sequences and no quality scores, the filtering could not be the same as the filtering used for full-length reads. Sequences were annotated with PyIR, a Python wrapper for IgBLAST v1.9, and V/J genes and CDR3 were assigned using IMGT germline references. Reads with weak V/J assignments (E-value above 1e-6), missing CDR3, stop codons, out-of-frame junctions, or ambiguous translated residues were removed. A V3J clonotype was defined by an identical inferred V gene, J gene, and CDR3 amino acid sequence. Percentage overlap between repertoires was computed as shared unique clonotypes divided by the size of the smaller repertoire. RTK rarefaction, the Chao1 estimator, and Recon v2.1 estimates of unobserved clonotypes were used to assess repertoire richness. Generation probabilities were computed with OLGA for all TCRbeta clonotypes obtained by the gDNA method from several donors. The table comes from immuneACCESS by way of TCRdb, which keeps in-frame sequences with V and J called. Part of the clones is missing from these tables; in studies checked, under half for an unresolved V gene and the rest for unknown reasons. V, J and clone size reflect that table, while D and trimming were determined from the DNA. This sample has about 2.3 million clones in its table, and roughly 90% of those were observed once. In total, the top ten clones hold more than 0.35% of the sample.

Comments on this clone: Its specific antigen is unknown. No base qualities exist here, and no much larger clone lies one base off it.

Broader findings and caveats from the paper: Across four donors, approximately 4.6% of naive CD4, roughly 3.3% of naive CD8, approximately 2.5% of memory CD4, and around 0.4% of memory CD8 clonotypes were shared. Sampling was restricted to blood, and TCR repertoires in tissues likely differ from the TCR repertoires found in blood. Compared with non-shared clonotypes, the clonotypes found in all four sorted-subset donors had higher generation probabilities. Incomplete sequencing was indicated by rarefaction of sorted-subset datasets, despite the large sequencing depth. Estimated clonotype richness was generally larger for naive than for memory subsets. Because the study included only a small number of donors, the genetic and exposure-history diversity represented was limited. Based on pairwise subsampling, the degree of clonotype sharing among donors was expected to be affected by sequencing depth.

Recombination connected TRBV28 to TRBJ2-7; 11 of the junction bases match TRBD1. Sequencing was carried out using naive CD4+ T cells from PBMCs. The cell subset or site label of this sample denotes: CD45RA+ positively selected. The TCR was taken from a man in his late teens or twenties in good health. Some clones in this sample may be carry-over from other donors' samples. The bases are TGTGCCAGCAGCCTGGGGACAGGGGGAGTATCCTACGAGCAGTACTTC. This is translated as CASSLGTGGVSYEQYF.